One T cell receptor (beta chain) is described in this entry. There are 16 residues in the CDR3. The germline gives CDR1 MNHEY, CDR2 SMNVEV (reference sequence). From its re-call of the 5' RACE reads, TCRdb lists each CDR3 protein once, without DNA. This sample's table has 150,000 to 200,000 distinct CDR3 sequences. The data belong to a study of monozygotic twins with inflammatory bowel disease. Sample: blood. The clonotype was recovered from a human donor with ulcerative colitis or Crohn's disease, or a healthy co-twin of an affected twin (not recorded which). This rearrangement joins TRBV27 to TRBJ1-6. CDR3 in amino acids: CASSLSESSYNSPLHF.